These 21 T cell receptor beta chains were sequenced from one sample in a study of T cells in Graves' hyperthyroidism and ophthalmopathy. The TCR beta CDR3 regions underwent amplification using RNA transcripts as the source. Using the HTBI primer set, a first-round RT-PCR was run on the TCR CDR3. TCRdb itself ran the multiplex PCR reads through MiXCR, one entry per CDR3 protein. The sample records 600,000 or so distinct CDR3 sequences, about 14% being singletons. Material for sequencing was blood. The receptors derive from a woman aged 45-65 years with Graves' ophthalmopathy.

V is TRBV28 and J is TRBJ2-7; 7 nucleotides align to TRBD1. The CDR3 is made up of 14 amino acids. After removal of 4 bases from V and 1 base from J, the junction contained 4 bases not matched to a gene. Per germline, CDR1 MDHEN and CDR2 SYDVKM. CDR3 protein: CASSSTGWSYEQYF. Here the CDR3 DNA reads TGTGCCAGCAGTTCGACAGGGTGGTCCTACGAGCAGTACTTC.

The chain links TRBV15 to TRBJ1-5; D is uncertain. CDR1 is LNHNV, CDR2 YYDKDF, per germline (reference sequence). This CDR3 spans 14 amino acids. Trimming removed 3 bases from V and 3 bases from J, with 9 bases in between. This chain's CDR3 is CATSSSEFNQPQHF. CDR3 nucleotide sequence: TGTGCCACCAGCAGTTCGGAGTTCAATCAGCCCCAGCATTTT. Using reference TRBV15 and TRBJ1-5 for the parts outside the CDR3, the full variable domain is DAMVIQNPRYQVTQFGKPVTLSCSQTLNHNVMYWYQQKSSQAPKLLFHYYDKDFNNEADTPDNFQSRRPNTSFCFLDIRSPGLGDTAMYLCATSSSEFNQPQHFGDGTRLSIL.

This clonotype was picked up a small number of times. This chain connects TRBV10-2 to TRBJ2-7, with 8 bases aligning to TRBD2. CDR3 length: 14 amino acids. The junction had 4 bases not matched to a gene; V was cut back by 6 bases and J by 0 bases. The germline V gene has CDR1 WSHSY and CDR2 SAAADI. For the CDR3, the DNA is TGCGCCAGCAGGGACCTAGCGGGCTCCTACGAGCAGTACTTC. It specifies CASRDLAGSYEQYF.

This clonotype was observed many times. V is TRBV7-9 and J is TRBJ1-2; D is uncertain. Germline CDR1 reads SEHNR; CDR2 reads FQNEAQ (reference sequence). V shed 2 bases and J shed 8 bases, with 12 bases lying between them. The CDR3 is 13 amino acids. CDR3 region: CASSLPPDKGYTF. In DNA form, the CDR3 reads TGTGCCAGCAGCTTACCTCCAGATAAGGGCTACACCTTC.

This clonotype showed up many times. DNA of the CDR3: TGTGCCAGCAGGGCCAGACTAGCGCGGGGAAACATTCAGTACTTC. Its translation: CASRARLARGNIQYF. This chain uses TRBV2 with TRBJ2-4, with 8 bases lining up with TRBD2. Germline CDR1 reads SNHLY; CDR2 reads FYNNEI. The CDR3 is 15 amino acids. V lost 6 bases, J lost 6 bases, and 10 bases stayed unmatched.

At least ten counts were recorded for this clonotype. The V call is TRBV3-1, the J call TRBJ2-3; TRBD2 might be the D (6 bases). Looked up from germline, CDR1 is LGHDT and CDR2 is YNNKEL (reference sequence). V was trimmed by 5 bases and J by 4 bases, leaving 16 bases between them. This CDR3 comprises 15 residues. In DNA form, the CDR3 reads TGTGCCAGCAGCGATCCGACTAGGAGAGCAGATACGCAGTATTTT. It specifies CASSDPTRRADTQYF.

In this sample, this clonotype turned up many times. The rearrangement joins TRBV3-1 to TRBJ2-7, with D perhaps assigned TRBD1 or TRBD2 (5 bases each). Trimming left V 3 bases short and J 6 bases short, with 18 bases between. Germline lookup yields CDR1 LGHDT and CDR2 YNNKEL (reference sequence). The CDR3 spans 15 residues. This CDR3 is CASSQTPGPNTEQYF. The CDR3, as DNA: TGTGCCAGCAGCCAGACTCCGGGACCCAATACCGAGCAGTACTTC.

This clonotype has at least ten counts. This rearrangement joins TRBV11-3 to TRBJ2-2; TRBD1 aligns across 8 bases. The length of the CDR3 is 15 residues. The junction had 12 bases not matched to a gene; V was cut back by 8 bases and J by 7 bases. Germline V gives CDR1 SGHNT, CDR2 YENEEA. CDR3 DNA: TGTGCCAGCCGTCCCCGGACAGGGATGAACGGGGAGCTGTTTTTT. Translating gives CASRPRTGMNGELFF.

This clonotype was recorded many times. The V gene is TRBV10-3, the J gene TRBJ1-1; D remains unclear. Germline assignment: CDR1 ENHRY and CDR2 SYGVKD. V lost 2 bases, J lost 3 bases, and 13 bases lay in between. The CDR3 is 15 amino acids. CDR3 loop: CAISEPSGSYTEAFF. CDR3 in DNA: TGTGCCATCAGTGAGCCATCAGGAAGTTACACTGAAGCTTTCTTT.

This clonotype was recorded at least ten times. The J gene is TRBJ2-7, the V gene TRBV28, with 12 bases that match TRBD2. The CDR3 runs 15 residues. With V trimmed by 6 bases and J by 3 bases, 6 bases remained unmatched. Germline loops: CDR1 MDHEN, CDR2 SYDVKM. CDR3 bases: TGTGCCAGCAGCCAGACTAGCGGGAGAAGCTACGAGCAGTACTTC. Its protein is CASSQTSGRSYEQYF. Supplemented by reference TRBV28 and TRBJ2-7, the full variable domain reads DVKVTQSSRYLVKRTGEKVFLECVQDMDHENMFWYRQDPGLGLRLIYFSYDVKMKEKGDIPEGYSVSREKKERFSLILESASTNQTSMYLCASSQTSGRSYEQYFGPGTRLTVT.

Only a few counts were recorded for this clonotype. V gene TRBV7-9 combines with J gene TRBJ1-6; D unclear. The CDR3 has 13 residues. Trimming left V 5 bases short and J 7 bases short, with 9 bases between. Germline assignment: CDR1 SEHNR and CDR2 FQNEAQ (reference sequence). The CDR3 DNA follows: TGTGCCAGCAGCCCACGGGTCAATTCACCCCTCCACTTT. Protein product: CASSPRVNSPLHF. Variable domain in full (rest from reference TRBV7-9 and TRBJ1-6): DTGVSQNPRHKITKRGQNVTFRCDPISEHNRLYWYRQTLGQGPEFLTYFQNEAQLEKSRLLSDRFSAERPKGSFSTLEIQRTEQGDSAMYLCASSPRVNSPLHFGNGTRLTVT.

This clonotype was seen only a few times. The chain uses TRBV19 and TRBJ2-1, with TRBD2 matching over 9 bases. Germline assignment: CDR1 LNHDA and CDR2 SQIVND (reference sequence). V trimming: 7 bases; J trimming: 3 bases; junction bases outside the gene matches: 4. The CDR3 has 14 amino acids. CDR3 DNA sequence: TGTGCCAGTAATCAGCGGGAGGACTACAATGAGCAGTTCTTC. Protein product: CASNQREDYNEQFF. Using reference TRBV19 and TRBJ2-1 for the parts outside the CDR3, the full variable domain is DGGITQSPKYLFRKEGQNVTLSCEQNLNHDAMYWYRQDPGQGLRLIYYSQIVNDFQKGDIAEGYSVSREKKESFPLTVTSAQKNPTAFYLCASNQREDYNEQFFGPGTRLTVL.

The V and J genes are TRBV10-3 and TRBJ2-3; TRBD2 matches at 7 bases. CDR1 and CDR2 from the germline V gene are ENHRY and SYGVKD. V shed 4 bases, J shed 12 bases, and the junction held 7 bases outside the gene matches. There are 12 residues in the CDR3. For the CDR3, the DNA is TGTGCCATCAGTGGTGAGCGGGAAAGACAGTATTTT. Translated: CAISGERERQYF.

The J gene is TRBJ2-3, the V gene TRBV6-1; a weak D match, TRBD1 (6 bases). The CDR3 sequence is 18 residues long. Trimming removed 4 bases from V and 4 bases from J, with 24 bases in between. Per the germline V gene, CDR1 is MNHNS and CDR2 is SASEGT. CDR3 sequence (DNA): TGTGCCAGCAGTGCATCCAGGGTAAACAGGGTCGTGGCAGATACGCAGTATTTT. Its translation is CASSASRVNRVVADTQYF.

The genes are TRBV19 and TRBJ2-3; TRBD2 matches 8 bases. J gave up 12 bases and V 4 bases, and 6 bases lay outside the gene matches. The germline V gene has CDR1 LNHDA and CDR2 SQIVND (reference sequence). This CDR3 comprises 12 residues. The CDR3, as DNA: TGTGCCAGTAGTACCCTAGCGGGTCCTCAGTATTTT. It yields the protein CASSTLAGPQYF.

The chain links TRBV6-2 or TRBV6-3 to TRBJ2-7; possibly TRBD2 for D (5 bases). CDR1 and CDR2 (germline): MNHEY, SVGEGT. Trimming pared 5 bases from V and 3 bases from J, leaving 11 bases between. CDR3 length: 13 amino acids. The chain's CDR3 is CASSKAGLYEQYF. As DNA, the CDR3 is TGTGCCAGCAGTAAGGCGGGCCTCTACGAGCAGTACTTC.

This clonotype occurred many times. The V and J genes are TRBV7-6 and TRBJ2-1; TRBD1 matches at 7 bases. CDR1 is SGHVS, CDR2 FNYEAQ, per germline. V dropped 3 bases and J dropped 2; count of bases not matched to a gene: 1. This CDR3 is 14 amino acids long. The CDR3 loop reads CASSFTGAYNEQFF. The CDR3 DNA is TGTGCCAGCAGCTTCACAGGGGCCTACAATGAGCAGTTCTTC.

This clonotype was recorded many times. The V and J genes are TRBV20-1 and TRBJ2-1, with D maybe TRBD1 (6 bases). Per the germline V gene, CDR1 is DFQATT and CDR2 is SNEGSKA (reference sequence). The CDR3 totals 15 residues. V lost 2 bases to trimming and J lost 0 bases, with 11 bases between them. This chain's CDR3 is CSARRPGVSYNEQFF. The CDR3 nucleotides read TGCAGTGCTAGACGCCCAGGGGTCTCCTACAATGAGCAGTTCTTC.

This chain joins TRBV11-1 and TRBJ2-7, with D hard to call. Germline assignment: CDR1 SGHAT and CDR2 FQDESV (reference sequence). The CDR3 consists of 13 residues. V lost 5 bases to trimming and J lost 8 bases, with 16 bases between them. CDR3 sequence: CASSPGTGYKQYF. CDR3 in DNA: TGTGCCAGCAGCCCCGGCACCGGATACAAGCAGTACTTC.

V and J are TRBV3-1 and TRBJ1-2, with a possible D match to TRBD1 (5 bases). V was trimmed by 8 bases and J by 2 bases, leaving 15 bases between them. This CDR3 contains 14 residues. Germline CDR1 and CDR2: LGHDT and YNNKEL (reference sequence). The CDR3 DNA sequence: TGTGCCAGCGGGGGAATTGGCGACAACTATGGCTACACCTTC. Its translation is CASGGIGDNYGYTF.

As concerns this clonotype: A much larger clone lies one base from this, so it may be a read error. This chain connects TRBV7-2 to TRBJ2-3; possibly TRBD2 for D (6 bases). CDR1 and CDR2 from the germline V gene are SGHTA and FQGNSA. V lost 3 bases, J lost 0 bases, and 10 bases lay in between. This CDR3 spans 15 amino acids. The DNA for the CDR3 is TGTGCCAGCAGCTTTGGGACTCCCAGCACAGATACGCAGTATTTT. Protein product: CASSFGTPSTDTQYF.